The T cell receptor beta chain under discussion was sequenced for a study of blood T cell repertoires in COVID-19. Germline loops: CDR1 PRHDT, CDR2 FYEKMQ (reference sequence). Trimming pared 5 bases from V and 3 bases from J, leaving 15 bases between. CDR3 length: 15 amino acids. Assay: immunoSEQ multiplex PCR; the TCRdb copy retains only in-frame clones and omits some. The sample yields some 270,000 clones, 84% seen once. The receptor was isolated from a woman aged 40 to 50 who had recovered from COVID-19. The material sequenced was peripheral blood. The J gene is TRBJ2-3, the V gene TRBV13; tentative D call: TRBD1 (5 bases). In DNA form, the CDR3 reads TGTGCCAGCAGCCTCAGGGTAAGGATAACAGATACGCAGTATTTT. This translates into CASSLRVRITDTQYF.